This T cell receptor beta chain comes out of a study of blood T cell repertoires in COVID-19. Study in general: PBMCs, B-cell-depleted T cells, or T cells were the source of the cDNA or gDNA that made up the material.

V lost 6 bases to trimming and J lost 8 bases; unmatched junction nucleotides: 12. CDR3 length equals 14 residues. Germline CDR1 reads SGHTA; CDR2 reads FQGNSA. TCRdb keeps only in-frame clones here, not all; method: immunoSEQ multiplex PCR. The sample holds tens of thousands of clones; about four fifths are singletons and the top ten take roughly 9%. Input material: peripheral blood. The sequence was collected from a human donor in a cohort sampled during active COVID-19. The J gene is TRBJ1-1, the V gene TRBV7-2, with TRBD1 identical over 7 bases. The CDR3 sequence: CASRLGGRPTEAFF. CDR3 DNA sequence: TGTGCCAGCAGGCTAGGGGGCAGACCTACGGAAGCTTTCTTT.